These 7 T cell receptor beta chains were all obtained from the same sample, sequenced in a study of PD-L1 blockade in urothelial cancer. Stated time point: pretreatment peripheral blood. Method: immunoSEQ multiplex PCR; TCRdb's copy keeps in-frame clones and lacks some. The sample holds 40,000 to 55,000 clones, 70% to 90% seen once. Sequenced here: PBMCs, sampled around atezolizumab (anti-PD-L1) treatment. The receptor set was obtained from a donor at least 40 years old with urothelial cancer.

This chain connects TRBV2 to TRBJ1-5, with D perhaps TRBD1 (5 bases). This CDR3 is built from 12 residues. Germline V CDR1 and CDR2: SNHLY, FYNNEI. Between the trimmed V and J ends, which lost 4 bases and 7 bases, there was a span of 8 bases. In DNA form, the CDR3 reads TGTGCCAGCAGTGGGGGGGGGCAGCCCCAGCATTTT. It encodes CASSGGGQPQHF.

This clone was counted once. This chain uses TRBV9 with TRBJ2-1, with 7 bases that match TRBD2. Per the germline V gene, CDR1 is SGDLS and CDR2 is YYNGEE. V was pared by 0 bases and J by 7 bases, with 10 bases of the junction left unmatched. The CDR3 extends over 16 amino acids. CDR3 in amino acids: CASSVGGGIPLNEQFF. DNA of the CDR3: TGTGCCAGCAGCGTAGGGGGGGGAATCCCCCTAAATGAGCAGTTCTTC.

In DNA, the CDR3 is TGTGCCAGCAGCGACGGGGAGGGCCGCGAGCAGTACTTC. As protein: CASSDGEGREQYF. The rearrangement links TRBV7-2 to TRBJ2-7; 7 positions match TRBD2. The CDR3 contains 13 residues. The J segment lost 6 bases and the V segment lost 5 bases, leaving 7 bases of the junction unmatched. Germline CDR1 reads SGHTA; CDR2 reads FQGNSA.

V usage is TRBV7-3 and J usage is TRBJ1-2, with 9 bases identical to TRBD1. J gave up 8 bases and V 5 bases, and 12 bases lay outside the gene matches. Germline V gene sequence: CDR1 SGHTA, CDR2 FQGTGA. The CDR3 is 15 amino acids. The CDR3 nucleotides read TGTGCCAGCAGCGTCGGACAGGGGCTGGGGCGAGGCTACACCTTC. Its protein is CASSVGQGLGRGYTF.

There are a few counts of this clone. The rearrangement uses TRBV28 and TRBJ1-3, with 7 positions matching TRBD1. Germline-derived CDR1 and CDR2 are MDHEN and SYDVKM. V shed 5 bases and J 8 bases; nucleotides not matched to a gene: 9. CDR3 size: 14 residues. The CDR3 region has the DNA TGTGCCAGCAGTACCCAGGACAGGTGGGACACCATATATTTT. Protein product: CASSTQDRWDTIYF.

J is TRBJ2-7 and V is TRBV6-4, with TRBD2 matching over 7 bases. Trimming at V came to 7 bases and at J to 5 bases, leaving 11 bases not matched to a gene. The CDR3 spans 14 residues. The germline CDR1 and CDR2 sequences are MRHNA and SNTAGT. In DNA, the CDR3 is TGTGCCAGCATTCCAGCGGGATGTTTCCACGAGCAGTACTTC. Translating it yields CASIPAGCFHEQYF.

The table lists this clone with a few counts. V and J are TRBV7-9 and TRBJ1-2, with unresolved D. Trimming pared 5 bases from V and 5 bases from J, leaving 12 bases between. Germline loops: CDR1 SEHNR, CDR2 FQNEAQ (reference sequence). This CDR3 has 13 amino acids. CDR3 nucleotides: TGTGCCAGCAGCCCGGTGAAAGAGTATGGCTACACCTTC. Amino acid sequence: CASSPVKEYGYTF.